This record concerns one T cell receptor beta chain sequence. Antigen specificity is unknown. The data originate from a study of T cell responses to AZD1222 COVID-19 vaccine. Using immunoSEQ multiplex PCR, the repertoire was profiled, and TCRdb retains in-frame clones only, with some absent. Among about 110,000 clones listed, more than 70% were seen once. Study conclusions and caveats: Donors were largely white British and mainly female; clonal diversity was possibly underestimated.

CDR1 and CDR2 from the germline V gene are SGDLS and YYNGEE. The CDR3 has 19 residues. Trimming removed 0 bases from V and 0 bases from J, with 18 bases in between. The receptor was isolated from an adult in good health. The material was peripheral blood, obtained on day 0 of MenACWY control vaccination. The chain combines TRBV9 with TRBJ2-2; D tentatively reads TRBD1 or TRBD2 (5 bases each). CDR3 protein: CASSVGDPPGRPNTGELFF. CDR3 sequence (DNA): TGTGCCAGCAGCGTAGGGGACCCGCCTGGTAGGCCGAACACCGGGGAGCTGTTTTTT.